These 27 T cell receptor beta chains came from one sample sequenced in a study of T cell changes during pregnancy in multiple sclerosis. Measured with immunoSEQ multiplex PCR; TCRdb has only the in-frame clones, and not every one. The data hold about 110,000 clones, with 92% observed a single time. The sequencing used peripheral blood, collected in the third trimester of pregnancy. All receptors derive from a female donor with multiple sclerosis, enrolled in a pregnancy study.

J is TRBJ1-2 and V is TRBV5-1; unclear D gene. CDR1 and CDR2 from the germline V gene are SGHRS and YFSETQ. V was shortened by 0 bases and J by 2 bases, with 20 bases between the two germline ends. The length of the CDR3 is 18 residues. Here the CDR3 reads CASSLAKVGVPLNYGYTF. CDR3 in DNA: TGCGCCAGCAGCTTGGCCAAAGTCGGGGTACCGTTGAACTATGGCTACACCTTC.

The chain's CDR3 is CASRPNRGDEQFF. DNA for the CDR3: TGTGCCAGCAGGCCAAACAGGGGGGATGAGCAGTTCTTC. The genes are TRBV2 and TRBJ2-1, with TRBD1 identical over 8 bases. The germline V gene encodes CDR1 SNHLY and CDR2 FYNNEI. The V gene end was trimmed by 6 bases and the J gene end by 8 bases; junction bases not matched to a gene: 6. The CDR3 totals 13 residues. Drawing the rest from reference TRBV2 and TRBJ2-1, the complete variable domain is EPEVTQTPSHQVTQMGQEVILRCVPISNHLYFYWYRQILGQKVEFLVSFYNNEISEKSEIFDDQFSVERPDGSNFTLKIRSTKLEDSAMYFCASRPNRGDEQFFGPGTRLTVL.

The chain joins TRBV5-4 to TRBJ1-1; maybe TRBD1 (6 bases). This CDR3 is built from 14 residues. Germline CDR1 reads SGHNT; CDR2 reads YYREEE (reference sequence). V was cut by 4 bases and J by 5 bases, with 15 bases left in between. The CDR3 DNA reads TGTGCCAGCAGCAAAAGGACAGTGGGAACTGAAGCTTTCTTT. It yields the protein CASSKRTVGTEAFF.

This chain connects TRBV5-1 to TRBJ1-4; possibly TRBD1 for D (6 bases). The CDR3 consists of 15 residues. The V and J ends lost 4 bases and 0 bases respectively, with 10 bases between them. Germline V lookup: CDR1 SGHRS, CDR2 YFSETQ. The DNA for the CDR3 is TGCGCCAGCAGCGGGGACAATGCAACTAATGAAAAACTGTTTTTT. It is translated as CASSGDNATNEKLFF.

The chain carries TRBV6-1 and TRBJ2-5; 8 bases match TRBD1. CDR3 size: 14 residues. Trimming removed 6 bases from V and 5 bases from J; junction bases left unmatched: 8. CDR1 MNHNS and CDR2 SASEGT come from the germline V gene. CDR3 amino acids: CASRTGQVVETQYF. The CDR3 coding sequence is TGTGCCAGCAGGACGGGACAGGTGGTGGAGACCCAGTACTTC.

This clone was detected only once. Germline is not matched at one junction end, which may reflect a read error. This chain links TRBV2 with TRBJ2-2; 11 nucleotides agree with TRBD2. CDR1 and CDR2 (germline): SNHLY, FYNNEI. The CDR3 covers 12 residues. The CDR3 nucleotides read TGTGCCAGCACCCTCACTAGCGGGGGGCTGTTTTTT. This codes for CASTLTSGGLFF.

The V gene is TRBV4-1, the J gene TRBJ2-3; TRBD1 aligns across 10 bases. Germline CDR1 is MGHRA and CDR2 is YSYEKL. This CDR3 is built from 15 residues. V lost 5 bases to trimming and J lost 5 bases; unmatched junction nucleotides: 7. DNA of the CDR3: TGCGCCAGCAGCACTCCCGGGACAGGGGAAGATACGCAGTATTTT. This codes for CASSTPGTGEDTQYF.

The chain combines TRBV6-1 with TRBJ1-1; tentative D call: TRBD1 (6 bases). V dropped 7 bases and J dropped 1 base, with 13 bases sitting between them. Looked up from germline, CDR1 is MNHNS and CDR2 is SASEGT. The CDR3 sequence is 14 residues long. This CDR3 is CASNLGRGNTEAFF. The CDR3, as DNA: TGTGCCAGCAACCTTGGCAGGGGGAACACTGAAGCTTTCTTT.

V gene TRBV10-1 combines with J gene TRBJ1-1; D remains ambiguous. The V end was cut by 6 bases, the J end by 7 bases, with 12 bases between. There are 12 residues in the CDR3. CDR1 and CDR2 (germline): WNHNN, SYGVQD (reference sequence). CDR3: CASSLNNGEAFF. The CDR3 DNA reads TGCGCCAGCAGCCTCAATAACGGTGAAGCTTTCTTT.

The rearrangement links TRBV7-6 to TRBJ2-7; D might be TRBD1 (5 bases). Germline lookup yields CDR1 SGHVS and CDR2 FNYEAQ. The CDR3 runs 17 residues. V dropped 5 bases and J dropped 3 bases, with 23 bases sitting between them. The CDR3 DNA reads as TGTGCCAGCAGCCCCCTTTCTATACAGGACACCAACTACGAGCAGTACTTC. The encoded protein is CASSPLSIQDTNYEQYF.

This clone is a singleton in its sample. The chain joins TRBV5-6 to TRBJ1-2; D gene ambiguous. Trimming removed 2 bases at V and 6 bases at J, with 11 bases between. The germline gives CDR1 SGHDT, CDR2 YYEEEE. This CDR3 has 13 residues. CDR3 DNA: TGTGCCAGCAGCTTTTCGGTGGGCGATGGCTACACCTTC. Its protein is CASSFSVGDGYTF.

The gene calls are TRBV19 and TRBJ1-5, with a weak D call TRBD1 (6 bases). The CDR3 consists of 16 residues. V lost 4 bases and J 5 bases, leaving 18 bases between the germline ends. Germline CDR1 and CDR2: LNHDA and SQIVND (reference sequence). CDR3 loop: CASSTPSRDKYQPQHF. DNA of the CDR3: TGTGCCAGTAGTACACCCTCCCGGGACAAGTATCAGCCCCAGCATTTT. Together with reference TRBV19 and TRBJ1-5, the CDR3 gives the full variable domain: DGGITQSPKYLFRKEGQNVTLSCEQNLNHDAMYWYRQDPGQGLRLIYYSQIVNDFQKGDIAEGYSVSREKKESFPLTVTSAQKNPTAFYLCASSTPSRDKYQPQHFGDGTRLSIL.

The gene calls are TRBV6-5 and TRBJ1-2; TRBD1 might be the D (5 bases). The germline gives CDR1 MNHEY, CDR2 SVGAGI. The CDR3 length is 14 residues. With 2 bases removed from V and 8 bases from J, the gap between germline ends came to 15 bases. The CDR3 loop is CASSYGRGRSGYTF. CDR3 in DNA: TGTGCCAGCAGTTACGGGAGGGGTAGGAGCGGCTACACCTTC.

The CDR3 nucleotides are TGTGCCAGCAGCTCGACAGGGCGAACGGAAAAACTGTTTTTT. Translation gives CASSSTGRTEKLFF. The chain is built from TRBV5-4 and TRBJ1-4; TRBD1 aligns across 7 bases. Unmatched junction bases numbered 7, after V lost 3 bases and J lost 8 bases. The CDR3 is 14 residues long. CDR1 SGHNT and CDR2 YYREEE come from the germline V gene (reference sequence).

This chain uses TRBV4-2 with TRBJ1-1; tentative D call: TRBD1 (5 bases). The V gene lost 3 bases and the J gene lost 3 bases, with 11 bases spanning the gap. CDR1 LGHNA and CDR2 YNFKEQ come from the germline V gene. The CDR3 length is 14 residues. This CDR3 reads CASSHRAWDTEAFF. In nucleotides, the CDR3 is TGTGCCAGCAGCCACAGGGCCTGGGACACTGAAGCTTTCTTT.

A single count supports this clone. J is TRBJ2-5 and V is TRBV18, with 8 bases fitting TRBD2. V trimming: 1 base; J trimming: 5 bases; junction bases outside the gene matches: 9. Germline V gene sequence: CDR1 KGHSH, CDR2 LQKENI. The CDR3 has 16 amino acids. CDR3 amino acids: CASSPQSGRSGETQYF. DNA of the CDR3: TGTGCCAGCTCACCACAAAGCGGGAGATCAGGGGAGACCCAGTACTTC.

The chain has TRBV10-3 and TRBJ2-2; D is perhaps TRBD2 (5 bases). CDR1 and CDR2 from the germline V gene are ENHRY and SYGVKD. This CDR3 comprises 15 residues. Trimming pared 7 bases from V and 4 bases from J, leaving 16 bases between. CDR3 sequence reads: CAITSSGSGTGELFF. Written as DNA, the CDR3 is TGTGCCATCACGTCGTCGGGGAGCGGCACCGGGGAGCTGTTTTTT.

V usage is TRBV2 and J usage is TRBJ2-7; possible D gene TRBD1, 6 bases. V dropped 5 bases and J dropped 3 bases, with 11 bases sitting between them. The CDR3 contains 13 residues. CDR1 and CDR2 (germline): SNHLY, FYNNEI. CDR3: CASSWTDIYEQYF. CDR3 coding DNA: TGTGCCAGCAGTTGGACAGATATCTACGAGCAGTACTTC.

The chain uses TRBV2 and TRBJ2-7; TRBD1 agrees at 9 bases. V dropped 6 bases and J dropped 0; count of bases not matched to a gene: 9. Looked up from germline, CDR1 is SNHLY and CDR2 is FYNNEI. This CDR3 spans 16 amino acids. The CDR3 region has the DNA TGTGCCAGCAGACACTCAGGACAGGGGATCTCCTACGAGCAGTACTTC. It encodes CASRHSGQGISYEQYF.

The CDR3 here is CASSLRTVTQGDEKLFF. The CDR3 bases are TGTGCCAGCAGCTTGAGGACAGTAACCCAGGGGGATGAAAAACTGTTTTTT. V is TRBV5-8 and J is TRBJ1-4, with 7 bases aligning to TRBD1. The CDR3 extends over 17 amino acids. The germline V gene has CDR1 SGHTS and CDR2 YDEGEE. With 1 base clipped from V and 6 bases from J, the junction kept 12 bases outside the gene matches.

The CDR3 DNA follows: TGTGCCAGCAGTGCTGACAGGGCGGATCAGCCCCAGCATTTT. Translating it yields CASSADRADQPQHF. V is TRBV2 and J is TRBJ1-5, with 7 bases lining up with TRBD1. V lost 4 bases, J lost 5 bases, and 5 bases stayed unmatched. This CDR3 has 14 residues. Germline lookup yields CDR1 SNHLY and CDR2 FYNNEI. Full variable domain (remainder filled in from reference TRBV2 and TRBJ1-5): EPEVTQTPSHQVTQMGQEVILRCVPISNHLYFYWYRQILGQKVEFLVSFYNNEISEKSEIFDDQFSVERPDGSNFTLKIRSTKLEDSAMYFCASSADRADQPQHFGDGTRLSIL.

J is TRBJ1-2 and V is TRBV15, with D possibly TRBD1 on 6 matching bases. This CDR3 has 15 residues. Trimming cost V 1 base and J 4 bases, with 13 bases left between them. Germline V gene data show CDR1 as LNHNV and CDR2 as YYDKDF (reference sequence). The CDR3 nucleotides are TGTGCCACCAGCAGAGGACAGGTGGCGTCCTATGGCTACACCTTC. It codes for CATSRGQVASYGYTF.

This CDR3 is CASSLRANTEAFF. The DNA for the CDR3 is TGTGCCAGCAGCTTGAGAGCGAACACTGAAGCTTTCTTT. This chain links TRBV7-2 with TRBJ1-1; D is uncertain. The CDR3 length is 13 residues. V was trimmed by 3 bases and J by 1 base, leaving 6 bases between them. Per the germline V gene, CDR1 is SGHTA and CDR2 is FQGNSA.

The V and J genes are TRBV6-5 and TRBJ1-2; D gene uncertain. Germline V CDR1 and CDR2: MNHEY, SVGAGI. V lost 2 bases to trimming and J lost 9 bases, with 13 bases between them. This CDR3 has 13 residues. The CDR3 loop reads CASSYGQDFRYTF. The DNA for the CDR3 is TGTGCCAGCAGTTACGGCCAGGATTTTCGCTACACCTTC.

The gene calls are TRBV9 and TRBJ2-3; perhaps TRBD1 as D (6 bases). Per the germline V gene, CDR1 is SGDLS and CDR2 is YYNGEE. CDR3 length: 12 amino acids. V was clipped by 4 bases and J by 8 bases, with 11 bases between them. The CDR3 loop is CASSPGVGTQYF. The CDR3 nucleotides read TGTGCCAGCAGCCCAGGGGTGGGTACGCAGTATTTT. Based on the CDR3 plus reference TRBV9 and TRBJ2-3, the full variable domain is DSGVTQTPKHLITATGQRVTLRCSPRSGDLSVYWYQQSLDQGLQFLIQYYNGEERAKGNILERFSAQQFPDLHSELNLSSLELGDSALYFCASSPGVGTQYFGPGTRLTVL.

The chain recombines TRBV28 with TRBJ1-1; D ambiguous. V was pared by 2 bases and J by 3 bases, with 10 bases between. Germline assignment: CDR1 MDHEN and CDR2 SYDVKM. CDR3 size: 14 residues. CDR3 loop: CASSLGLGYTEAFF. The CDR3, as DNA: TGTGCCAGCAGTTTAGGGCTTGGGTACACTGAAGCTTTCTTT.

The rearrangement joins TRBV27 to TRBJ2-2, with D perhaps TRBD1 (6 bases). The CDR3 sequence is 17 residues long. V lost 2 bases, J lost 0 bases, and 13 bases lay in between. Looked up from germline, CDR1 is MNHEY and CDR2 is SMNVEV (reference sequence). DNA of the CDR3: TGTGCCAGCAGTTTAGGCCGGACAGCTTCGAACACCGGGGAGCTGTTTTTT. This codes for CASSLGRTASNTGELFF.